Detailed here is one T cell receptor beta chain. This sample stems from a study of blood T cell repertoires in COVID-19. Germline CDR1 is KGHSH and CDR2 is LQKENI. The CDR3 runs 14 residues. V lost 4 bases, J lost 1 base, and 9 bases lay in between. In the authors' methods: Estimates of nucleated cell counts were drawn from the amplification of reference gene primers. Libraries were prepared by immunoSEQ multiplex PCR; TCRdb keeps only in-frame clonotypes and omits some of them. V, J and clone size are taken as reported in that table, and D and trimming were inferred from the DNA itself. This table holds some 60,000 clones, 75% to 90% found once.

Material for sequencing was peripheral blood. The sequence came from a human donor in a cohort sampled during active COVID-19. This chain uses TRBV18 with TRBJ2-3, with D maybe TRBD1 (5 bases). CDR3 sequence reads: CASSRQSGTDTQYF. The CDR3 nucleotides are TGTGCCAGCTCACGACAGTCAGGCACAGATACGCAGTATTTT.